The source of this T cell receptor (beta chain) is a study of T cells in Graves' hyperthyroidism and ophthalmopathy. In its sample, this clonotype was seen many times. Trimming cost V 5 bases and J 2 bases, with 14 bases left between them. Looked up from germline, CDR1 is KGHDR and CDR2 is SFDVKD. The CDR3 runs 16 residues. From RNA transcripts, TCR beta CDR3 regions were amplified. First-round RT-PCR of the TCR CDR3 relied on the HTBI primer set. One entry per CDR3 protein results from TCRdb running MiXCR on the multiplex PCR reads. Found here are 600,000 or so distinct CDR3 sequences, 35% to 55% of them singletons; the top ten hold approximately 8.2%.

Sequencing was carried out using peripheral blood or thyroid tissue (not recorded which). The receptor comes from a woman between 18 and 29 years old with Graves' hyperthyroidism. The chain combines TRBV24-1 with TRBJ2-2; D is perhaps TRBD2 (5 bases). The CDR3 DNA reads TGTGCCACCAGTGGGACCACTGGACTCAACACCGGGGAGCTGTTTTTT. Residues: CATSGTTGLNTGELFF.